The 5 T cell receptor beta chains below were found in one sample sequenced in a study of blood T cells in healthy people across ages. A second PCR of 7 to 11 cycles used a sample-barcoded 5' primer and a J-beta primer mix. MiXCR, run by TCRdb on the 5' RACE reads, gives a single entry per CDR3 protein. The sample has approximately 790,000 distinct CDR3 sequences, roughly 60% seen once. The sample consisted of blood. All receptors come from a man aged 25-40 years in good health.

This clonotype was observed a handful of times. V usage is TRBV15 and J usage is TRBJ1-6; TRBD1 might be the D (5 bases). CDR3 length: 16 amino acids. The V gene lost 0 bases and the J gene lost 7 bases, with 13 bases spanning the gap. Germline assignment: CDR1 LNHNV and CDR2 YYDKDF (reference sequence). The CDR3 bases are TGTGCCACCAGCAGAGATCGAAGGCAGGGAAATTCACCCCTCCACTTT. Encoded protein: CATSRDRRQGNSPLHF.

The gene calls are TRBV7-2 and TRBJ2-7, with no clear D. V was clipped by 3 bases and J by 1 base, with 10 bases between them. CDR3 length equals 14 residues. CDR1 is SGHTA, CDR2 FQGNSA, per germline. The CDR3 DNA is TGTGCCAGCAGCTTCGATGAGCAGTCCTACGAGCAGTACTTC. Translation gives CASSFDEQSYEQYF.

The V gene is TRBV6-6, the J gene TRBJ2-1; D might be TRBD1 (6 bases). The ends were cut back, 6 bases at V and 4 bases at J, with 10 bases in the middle. Germline CDR1 reads MNHNY; CDR2 reads SVGAGI (reference sequence). There are 13 residues in the CDR3. The CDR3: CASRDSGYNEQFF. The CDR3 DNA sequence: TGTGCCAGCAGGGACAGCGGATACAATGAGCAGTTCTTC.

The chain employs TRBV27 and TRBJ2-7, with 9 nucleotides matching TRBD2. The V gene's germline CDR1 is MNHEY and CDR2 SMNVEV (reference sequence). The CDR3 covers 16 residues. J was trimmed by 7 bases and V by 2 bases; bases with no gene match: 12. This chain's CDR3 is CASSLKRGALSGEQYF. CDR3 nucleotides: TGTGCCAGCAGTTTAAAGCGGGGGGCTCTTTCTGGAGAGCAGTACTTC.

The chain couples TRBV27 to TRBJ1-6; TRBD1 is a possible D gene (5 bases). The CDR3 sequence is 16 residues long. V was shortened by 4 bases and J by 0 bases, with 10 bases between the two germline ends. Germline V CDR1 and CDR2: MNHEY, SMNVEV (reference sequence). The CDR3 reads CASSSTVSSYNSPLHF. In DNA form, the CDR3 reads TGTGCCAGCAGTTCGACAGTGAGCTCCTATAATTCACCCCTCCACTTT.